These 23 T cell receptor beta chains were all obtained from the same sample, sequenced in a study of shared clonotypes between healthy human individuals. Using immunoSEQ multiplex PCR, the repertoire was profiled, and TCRdb retains in-frame clones only, with some absent. Here the sample spans roughly 530,000 clones, about 96% being singletons. Specimen: naive CD4+ T cells sorted from blood. Subset in this sample: CD45RA+ positively selected. These receptors were collected from a woman aged 25-40 years in good health.

The gene calls are TRBV5-1 and TRBJ2-3, with TRBD1 as a possible D gene (6 bases). This CDR3 contains 11 residues. V shed 5 bases and J shed 5 bases, with 6 bases lying between them. Germline V gene data show CDR1 as SGHRS and CDR2 as YFSETQ. Here the CDR3 reads CASRGGDTQYF. For the CDR3, the DNA is TGCGCCAGCAGAGGGGGAGATACGCAGTATTTT.

This chain uses TRBV6-6 with TRBJ1-2; 8 bases align to TRBD1. From germline, CDR1 is MNHNY and CDR2 SVGAGI (reference sequence). The CDR3 totals 12 residues. V lost 6 bases and J lost 7; bases outside the gene matches: 4. As DNA, the CDR3 is TGTGCCAGCAGGGACAGGGTGGCTGGCTACACCTTC. It is translated as CASRDRVAGYTF.

With regard to this clone: The sample carries other DNA sequences with the same CDR3. The gene calls are TRBV6-5 and TRBJ2-7, with D hard to call. The CDR3 is 12 residues long. V lost 0 bases and J 7 bases, leaving 7 bases between the germline ends. Germline CDR1 reads MNHEY; CDR2 reads SVGAGI. In nucleotides, the CDR3 is TGTGCCAGCAGTTACTCTTTGGGGGAGCAGTACTTC. It translates to CASSYSLGEQYF.

V is TRBV29-1 and J is TRBJ2-3, with a possible D match to TRBD1 (8 bases). V was pared by 6 bases and J by 4 bases, with 20 bases between. CDR1 and CDR2 (germline): SQVTM, ANQGSEA. This CDR3 spans 15 amino acids. The CDR3 reads CSVHTTGGGADTQYF. CDR3 nucleotides: TGCAGCGTGCACACTACAGGGGGGGGAGCAGATACGCAGTATTTT.

The J gene is TRBJ2-3, the V gene TRBV5-8, with D possibly matching TRBD1 (6 bases). Germline V gene data show CDR1 as SGHTS and CDR2 as YDEGEE. This CDR3 is built from 12 residues. V was shortened by 4 bases and J by 11 bases, with 14 bases between the two germline ends. The DNA of the CDR3 is TGTGCCAGCAGCACCACAGGGTGGGGGCAGTATTTT. Its protein is CASSTTGWGQYF. Combining the CDR3 with reference TRBV5-8 and TRBJ2-3 gives the whole variable domain EAGVTQSPTHLIKTRGQQATLRCSPISGHTSVYWYQQALGLGLQFLLWYDEGEERNRGNFPPRFSGRQFPNYSSELNVNALELEDSALYLCASSTTGWGQYFGPGTRLTVL.

The chain couples TRBV5-1 to TRBJ1-2; a weak D match, TRBD1 (6 bases). The germline gives CDR1 SGHRS, CDR2 YFSETQ. V lost 4 bases to trimming and J lost 0 bases, with 16 bases between them. The CDR3 contains 16 residues. CDR3 loop: CASSLSPGQANYGYTF. The CDR3 nucleotides are TGCGCCAGCAGCCTATCTCCGGGACAAGCTAACTATGGCTACACCTTC.

The chain employs TRBV15 and TRBJ1-5; D is perhaps TRBD1 (6 bases). The CDR3 runs 16 residues. The germline CDR1 and CDR2 sequences are LNHNV and YYDKDF (reference sequence). Deletions cut 3 bases from V and 0 bases from J, with 12 bases between. The CDR3 bases are TGTGCCACCAGCAGGTACCAGGGGAATAGCAATCAGCCCCAGCATTTT. Its protein is CATSRYQGNSNQPQHF.

The CDR3 bases are TGTGCCAGCAGTGGACAACAGGGGGTAGTTCCAACGGATGAGCAGTTCTTC. Its translation: CASSGQQGVVPTDEQFF. The chain links TRBV28 to TRBJ2-1, with 8 bases lining up with TRBD1. The germline V gene has CDR1 MDHEN and CDR2 SYDVKM. Trimming at V came to 5 bases and at J to 8 bases, leaving 17 bases not matched to a gene. The CDR3 has 17 residues. Full variable domain (rest looked up from reference TRBV28 and TRBJ2-1): DVKVTQSSRYLVKRTGEKVFLECVQDMDHENMFWYRQDPGLGLRLIYFSYDVKMKEKGDIPEGYSVSREKKERFSLILESASTNQTSMYLCASSGQQGVVPTDEQFFGPGTRLTVL.

The J gene is TRBJ2-1, the V gene TRBV14, with 7 positions matching TRBD2. The CDR3 covers 15 residues. Germline V gene data show CDR1 as SGHDN and CDR2 as FVKESK. Trimming cost V 4 bases and J 0 bases; bases outside gene matches: 3. The CDR3 region is CASSRQRDSYNEQFF. The CDR3 DNA is TGTGCCAGCAGCCGGCAGCGGGACTCCTACAATGAGCAGTTCTTC.

The rearrangement links TRBV28 to TRBJ2-7, with TRBD1 identical over 8 bases. The germline gives CDR1 MDHEN, CDR2 SYDVKM. This CDR3 is 14 amino acids long. Unmatched junction bases numbered 5, after V lost 7 bases and J lost 0 bases. The CDR3 DNA reads TGTGCCAGCATCGGGGACAGGAGCTCCTACGAGCAGTACTTC. This codes for CASIGDRSSYEQYF.

For the CDR3, the DNA is TGCGCCAGCAGCCAAGAATGGTTGCGGGTACAGGTGACTTATGAGACCCAGTACTTC. Its translation: CASSQEWLRVQVTYETQYF. The chain joins TRBV4-1 to TRBJ2-5; D may correspond to TRBD1 or TRBD2 (5 bases each). V lost 0 bases and J 5 bases, leaving 25 bases between the germline ends. This CDR3 spans 19 amino acids. In germline, CDR1 is MGHRA, CDR2 YSYEKL.

The V call is TRBV20-1, the J call TRBJ2-1; D remains ambiguous. Between the trimmed V and J ends, which lost 6 bases and 9 bases, there was a span of 12 bases. Germline lookup yields CDR1 DFQATT and CDR2 SNEGSKA (reference sequence). The CDR3 is 11 amino acids. Written as DNA, the CDR3 is TGCAGTGCCCCCCGTTCCTCTGAGCAGTTCTTC. It codes for CSAPRSSEQFF.

This clone came up once. The rearrangement links TRBV5-5 to TRBJ2-5; TRBD1 aligns across 7 bases. Germline V lookup: CDR1 SGHKS, CDR2 YYEKEE (reference sequence). CDR3 size: 14 residues. Trimming removed 4 bases from V and 4 bases from J; junction bases left unmatched: 7. The CDR3 region has the DNA TGTGCCAGCAGCACGGGGACAGCACGAGAGACCCAGTACTTC. Its protein product is CASSTGTARETQYF.

In this sample, this clone turned up once. The chain carries TRBV30 and TRBJ2-7; weak D call: TRBD2 (6 bases). The V end was cut by 0 bases, the J end by 5 bases, with 14 bases between. CDR3 length equals 14 residues. Germline CDR1 and CDR2: GTSNPN and SVGIG (reference sequence). The CDR3, as DNA: TGTGCCTGGAGTGTAGCTTCGGGGGATAACGAGCAGTACTTC. As protein: CAWSVASGDNEQYF. Variable domain in full (rest from reference TRBV30 and TRBJ2-7): SQTIHQWPATLVQPVGSPLSLECTVEGTSNPNLYWYRQAAGRGLQLLFYSVGIGQISSEVPQNLSASRPQDRQFILSSKKLLLSDSGFYLCAWSVASGDNEQYFGPGTRLTVT.

The gene calls are TRBV27 and TRBJ2-3, with TRBD2 as a possible D gene (5 bases). CDR1 and CDR2 (germline): MNHEY, SMNVEV (reference sequence). V dropped 8 bases and J dropped 1 base, with 16 bases sitting between them. The CDR3 loop spans 15 amino acids. In DNA form, the CDR3 reads TGTGCCAGCCTTGGAAGGAGGAACCGCACAGATACGCAGTATTTT. Amino acid sequence: CASLGRRNRTDTQYF.

J is TRBJ2-7 and V is TRBV28; 10 nucleotides match TRBD1. This CDR3 is built from 14 residues. Germline trimming cut 8 bases from V and 1 base from J; bases unmatched to any gene: 5. CDR1 is MDHEN, CDR2 SYDVKM, per germline. The CDR3 spells CASGEGQGSYEQYF. CDR3 in DNA: TGTGCCAGCGGCGAGGGACAGGGGTCCTACGAGCAGTACTTC.

This rearrangement joins TRBV27 to TRBJ1-2, with 8 bases lining up with TRBD1. Germline V lookup: CDR1 MNHEY, CDR2 SMNVEV (reference sequence). Trimming took 5 bases from V and 3 from J; bases not matched to a gene: 8. The CDR3 runs 15 residues. The CDR3 region is CASSPYRGADYGYTF. The CDR3 region has the DNA TGTGCCAGCAGTCCCTACAGGGGGGCGGACTATGGCTACACCTTC.

The rearrangement joins TRBV4-1 to TRBJ2-7; D is unresolved. The V end was cut by 0 bases, the J end by 1 base, with 13 bases between. Germline V gene sequence: CDR1 MGHRA, CDR2 YSYEKL. The CDR3 totals 16 residues. The DNA of the CDR3 is TGCGCCAGCAGCCAAGATCCAGTATGGGGATCCTACGAGCAGTACTTC. Translating gives CASSQDPVWGSYEQYF.

Here the CDR3 DNA reads TGTGCCAGCAGCCCCAGGCAGCCTAACTATGGCTACACCTTC. Amino acid sequence: CASSPRQPNYGYTF. The chain carries TRBV28 and TRBJ1-2; no reliable D call. Germline CDR1 reads MDHEN; CDR2 reads SYDVKM. V shed 6 bases and J shed 0 bases, with 11 bases lying between them. The CDR3 spans 14 residues.

The chain is built from TRBV30 and TRBJ2-5; D tentatively fits TRBD1 or TRBD2 (5 bases each). Per germline, CDR1 GTSNPN and CDR2 SVGIG (reference sequence). With 0 bases removed from V and 9 bases from J, the gap between germline ends came to 11 bases. The CDR3 loop spans 12 amino acids. The CDR3: CAWSVQTGPQYF. The DNA for the CDR3 is TGTGCCTGGAGTGTACAGACGGGGCCCCAGTACTTC.

CDR3 bases: TGTGCCAGCTCACCAGGTGCGAACCCGGCGGGCTACACCTTC. Its protein product is CASSPGANPAGYTF. V and J are TRBV18 and TRBJ1-2; no reliable D call. This CDR3 is built from 14 residues. CDR1 KGHSH and CDR2 LQKENI come from the germline V gene. The V end was cut by 2 bases, the J end by 8 bases, with 15 bases between.

Here the CDR3 DNA reads TGCGCCAGCAGCCAACTTCCAGCGGGAAGCGAGCAGTACTTC. It encodes CASSQLPAGSEQYF. V is TRBV4-1 and J is TRBJ2-7, with 7 positions matching TRBD2. V lost 2 bases to trimming and J lost 6 bases; unmatched junction nucleotides: 7. Germline assignment: CDR1 MGHRA and CDR2 YSYEKL. The CDR3 consists of 14 residues.

The chain carries TRBV18 and TRBJ2-3; the match to TRBD1 covers 9 bases. The CDR3 covers 18 residues. Germline V gene data show CDR1 as KGHSH and CDR2 as LQKENI. Trimming took 3 bases from V and 0 from J; bases not matched to a gene: 10. In DNA form, the CDR3 reads TGTGCCAGCTCACCGCCTAGGACAGGGGCCCTTAGCACAGATACGCAGTATTTT. It yields the protein CASSPPRTGALSTDTQYF.